This T cell receptor (beta chain) was sequenced for a study of ipilimumab plus nivolumab after autologous stem cell transplantation. General study results and limits: Authors suggest TCR repertoire, Treg phenotype and gut microbiota support further study.

This clone was seen a few times. Its antigen is still unknown. The method was immunoSEQ multiplex PCR; TCRdb's version includes in-frame clones alone and lacks a portion of them. The sample lists some 2,100 clones, about 78% seen once, with nearly 60% in the top ten. V lost 0 bases to trimming and J lost 5 bases; unmatched junction nucleotides: 6. The CDR3 spans 15 residues. Per the germline V gene, CDR1 is MNHEY and CDR2 is SVGAGI. This receptor was identified in a male donor with multiple myeloma. V gene TRBV6-5 combines with J gene TRBJ1-1; TRBD1 agrees at 7 bases. The input for sequencing was PBMCs, taken in a trial of ipilimumab plus nivolumab as post-transplant consolidation. The CDR3 sequence is CASSYSSGGWTEAFF. In nucleotides, the CDR3 is TGTGCCAGCAGTTACTCGTCAGGGGGATGGACTGAAGCTTTCTTT.